One sample yielded the 2 T cell receptor beta chains listed below, sequenced in a study of metastatic and nonmetastatic thyroid tumors. TCRdb re-called clones via MiXCR from the PCR reads. The table includes tens of thousands of clones, approximately 18% detected once. No treatment had been given to any patient before thyroid surgery. The material sequenced was blood. Receptor source: a male donor with papillary thyroid cancer or a benign thyroid nodule (not recorded which). Some clones in this sample may be carry-over from other donors' samples.

There are a few counts of this clone. A read error may be the cause here, since a much bigger clone is one base away. The chain combines TRBV29-1 with TRBJ2-1; 7 bases align to TRBD2. Germline V gives CDR1 SQVTM, CDR2 ANQGSEA. The CDR3 covers 14 residues. The DNA for the CDR3 is TGCAGCTTTGAACCAGGCCCTCAGGGAGGGGAGCAGTTCTTC. It translates to CSFEPGPQGGEQFF.

There are a few counts of this clone. The rearrangement joins TRBV6-1 to TRBJ1-1; D ambiguous. Germline V gives CDR1 MNHNS, CDR2 SASEGT. This CDR3 comprises 14 residues. Trimming removed 6 bases from V and 4 bases from J, with 15 bases in between. The CDR3 loop is CASSAGLEATEAFF. DNA of the CDR3: TGTGCCAGCAGCGCTGGCCTCGAAGCCACTGAAGCTTTCTTT.